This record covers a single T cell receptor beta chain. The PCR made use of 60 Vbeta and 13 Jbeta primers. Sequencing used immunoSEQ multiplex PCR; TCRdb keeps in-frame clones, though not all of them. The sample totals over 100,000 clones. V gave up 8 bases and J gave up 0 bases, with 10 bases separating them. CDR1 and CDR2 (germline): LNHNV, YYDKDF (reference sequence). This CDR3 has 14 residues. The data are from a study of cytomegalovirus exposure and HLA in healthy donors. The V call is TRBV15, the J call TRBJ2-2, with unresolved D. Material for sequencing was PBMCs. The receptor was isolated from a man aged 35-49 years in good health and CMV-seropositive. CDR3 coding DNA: TGTGCCACCTGCGGCGCGTCGAACACCGGGGAGCTGTTTTTT. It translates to CATCGASNTGELFF.